The rows below give T cell receptor beta chains drawn from one sample of a study of radiotherapy plus CTLA-4 blockade in lung cancer. The table came from immunoSEQ multiplex PCR; TCRdb's copy has only in-frame clones and leaves some out. This sample has around 37,000 clones, with roughly two thirds found just once. Sequences were derived from peripheral blood, sampled from a patient treated with radiotherapy plus ipilimumab. Receptors originate from a human donor with non-small cell lung cancer who had stable disease on radiotherapy plus ipilimumab. Both conserved end residues are part of each CDR3. The D gene is left open where the match is weak. The size entry is marked missing in some rows and otherwise reads once, few, many or a size class.

. 15 . TRBJ1-5 TRBV2 TGTGCCAGCAAACAGGGAGACTATAGCAATCAGCCCCAGCATTTT CASKQGDYSNQPQHF
. 15 TRBD1 TRBJ1-1 TRBV27 TGTGCCAGCAGTTTATCGGGGACAGGGCGAACTGAAGCTTTCTTT CASSLSGTGRTEAFF
. 18 TRBD1 TRBJ2-6 TRBV7-8 TGTGCCAGCAGCCGCCGGGACAGCCTTACCTCTGGGGCCAACGTCCTGACTTTC CASSRRDSLTSGANVLTF
few 15 . TRBJ1-1 TRBV5-1 TGCGCCAGCAGCTCCAGGACAACCATGAACACTGAAGCTTTCTTT CASSSRTTMNTEAFF
medium-sized 17 TRBD2 TRBJ2-7 TRBV10-1 TGCGCCAGCAGTGAGAGGCCGGGACTAGCGGGGGTCTACGAGCAGTACTTC CASSERPGLAGVYEQYF
few 13 . TRBJ2-2 TRBV5-1 TGCGCCAGCAGTTCGATTACATCCTCGGAGCTGTTTTTT CASSSITSSELFF
. 18 TRBD1 TRBJ2-7 TRBV7-2 TGTGCCAGCAGCTTATTTGGTACAGGGGTCAAAAGAGTTTACGAGCAGTACTTC CASSLFGTGVKRVYEQYF
. 15 . TRBJ1-2 TRBV7-2 TGTGCCAGCAGCTCCCGGGAGGGTGCTTCCTATGGCTACACCTTC CASSSREGASYGYTF
. 13 . TRBJ2-7 TRBV19 TGTGCCAGTAGCCCCGACAGCTCCTACGAGCAGTACTTC CASSPDSSYEQYF
. 15 . TRBJ1-3 TRBV6-5 TGTGCCAGCAGTGCCTCAGGGCTTACTGGAAACACCATATATTTT CASSASGLTGNTIYF
. 15 . TRBJ1-2 TRBV6-1 TGTGCCAGCAAGTTACTAGGGTTCCGGGACTATGGCTACACCTTC CASKLLGFRDYGYTF
. 12 . TRBJ2-5 TRBV10-3 TGTGCCATCAGGGGGGACAAAGAGACCCAGTACTTC CAIRGDKETQYF
. 15 TRBD1 TRBJ1-5 TRBV27 TGTGCCAGCAGCCAGGGGGCAGGATCGAATCAGCCCCAGCATTTT CASSQGAGSNQPQHF
. 17 TRBD1 TRBJ2-7 TRBV5-1 TGCGCCAGCAGCACACCGGGACAGGGTCGGAGCTCCTACGAGCAGTACTTC CASSTPGQGRSSYEQYF
. 15 . TRBJ1-1 TRBV10-3 TGTGCCATCAGTGCCCCGGGCGGGTCGAACACTGAAGCTTTCTTT CAISAPGGSNTEAFF
. 14 . TRBJ1-6 TRBV9 TGTGCCAGCAGCGTAGCGGACAGTAATTCACCCCTCCACTTT CASSVADSNSPLHF
. 15 . TRBJ1-5 TRBV6-1 TGTGCCAGCACTGGGGGGGGAGGCCCCAATCAGCCCCAGCATTTT CASTGGGGPNQPQHF
. 13 TRBD1 TRBJ2-7 TRBV7-6 TGTGCCAGCAGCGAAGACAGGGGCCACGAGCAGTACTTC CASSEDRGHEQYF
. 16 TRBD2 TRBJ2-2 TRBV19 TGTGCCAGTAGTCTATGGACTAGTTCGATCACCGGGGAGCTGTTTTTT CASSLWTSSITGELFF
. 13 TRBD2 TRBJ2-1 TRBV14 TGTGCCAGCAGCGGGGGGGTTTGGAATGAGCAGTTCTTC CASSGGVWNEQFF
. 15 . TRBJ1-1 TRBV6-6 TGTGCCAGCATTTCGGTTACCCTCGGGGACACTGAAGCTTTCTTT CASISVTLGDTEAFF
. 15 TRBD1 TRBJ1-6 TRBV25-1 TGTGCCAGCAGTGACAGGGACAGGGATAATTCACCCCTCCACTTT CASSDRDRDNSPLHF
. 14 TRBD1 TRBJ1-2 TRBV5-1 TGCGCCAGCAGCTCGGGACAGCCTAACTATGGCTACACCTTC CASSSGQPNYGYTF
. 15 . TRBJ1-6 TRBV7-2 TGTGCCAGCAGCTTAGTAGCCAGAAGGGAGTCACCCCTCCACTTT CASSLVARRESPLHF
. 14 . TRBJ1-2 TRBV11-3 TGTGCCAGCAGCTCGGGGGAGGACAACTATGGCTACACCTTC CASSSGEDNYGYTF
once 13 . TRBJ2-3 TRBV5-6 TGTGCCAGCAGCTTGGGGAGCATAGATACGCAGTATTTT CASSLGSIDTQYF
. 16 TRBD1 TRBJ2-1 TRBV14 TGTGCCAGCAGCCAAGAAGGTTCCAACAGGGGGCGTGAGCAGTTCTTC CASSQEGSNRGREQFF
. 15 . TRBJ1-2 TRBV6-6 TGTGCCAGCAGTTACTCGAGGCAGGGGTTAGGTGGCTACACCTTC CASSYSRQGLGGYTF
few 17 TRBD1 TRBJ2-1 TRBV7-9 TGTGCCAGCAGCTCATCAGGGACAGGGAGGACAGGGAATGAGCAGTTCTTC CASSSSGTGRTGNEQFF
few 14 . TRBJ2-7 TRBV5-6 TGTGCCAGCAGCTTGTGGTCAGGATCCTACGAGCAGTACTTC CASSLWSGSYEQYF
. 16 . TRBJ1-2 TRBV27 TGTGCCAGCAGTTTAAGGGGGGGGGAGCTCGGCTATGGCTACACCTTC CASSLRGGELGYGYTF
. 14 TRBD1 TRBJ1-2 TRBV19 TGTGCCAGTAGTAGCGGGACAGCGAGATATGGCTACACCTTC CASSSGTARYGYTF
. 16 TRBD2 TRBJ2-2 TRBV6-6 TGTGCCAGCAGTTACTCGCCTGGGGGAGGGACCGGGGAGCTGTTTTTT CASSYSPGGGTGELFF
. 13 . TRBJ1-2 TRBV27 TGTGCCAGCAGTCTTCTGGGCAGCTATGGCTACACCTTC CASSLLGSYGYTF
. 14 . TRBJ2-7 TRBV6-1 TGTGCCAGCAGTGAAATGGCAGGCTTCTACGAGCAGTACTTC CASSEMAGFYEQYF
few 15 TRBD1 TRBJ1-6 TRBV11-3 TGTGCCAGCAGCTTAGGGGGACAGTCCAATTCACCCCTCCACTTT CASSLGGQSNSPLHF
. 21 TRBD1 TRBJ2-3 TRBV14 TGTGCCAGCAGCCAAGATGGGAACCCGACCCCGACAGGGGAGTGGACAGATACGCAGTATTTT CASSQDGNPTPTGEWTDTQYF
. 12 . TRBJ1-1 TRBV29-1 TGCAGCGTTCAGAGGAGGGGCACTGAAGCTTTCTTT CSVQRRGTEAFF
. 14 . TRBJ2-1 TRBV7-9 TGTGCCAGCAGCTTTTGGGGGGTCGACAATGAGCAGTTCTTC CASSFWGVDNEQFF
once 14 TRBD1 TRBJ2-7 TRBV19 TGTGCCAGTAGTAAACCGGACAGGGGTTACGAGCAGTACTTC CASSKPDRGYEQYF
. 13 . TRBJ2-2 TRBV30 TGTGCCTGGAGCCGCAGGGTGGCCGGGGAGCTGTTTTTT CAWSRRVAGELFF
. 17 TRBD1 TRBJ1-6 TRBV5-5 TGTGCCAGCACCTCGATTACAGGGGGCTGGCAGAATTCACCCCTCCACTTT CASTSITGGWQNSPLHF
. 13 . TRBJ1-2 TRBV19 TGTGCCAGTAGTAATACAGGGAACTATGGCTACACCTTC CASSNTGNYGYTF
. 15 TRBD1 TRBJ2-2 TRBV10-1 TGCGCCAGCAGTGATGGACAGGGATTGGCCGGGGAGCTGTTTTTT CASSDGQGLAGELFF
few 16 TRBD1 TRBJ1-1 TRBV19 TGTGCCAGTAGCCTGCTTGACAGGGGAGGCTACACTGAAGCTTTCTTT CASSLLDRGGYTEAFF
. 14 . TRBJ2-6 TRBV7-3 TGTGCCAGCAGCACAACGTCTGGGGCCAACGTCCTGACTTTC CASSTTSGANVLTF